Shown below are 11 T cell receptor beta chains from a single sample sequenced in a study of CD8 T cells in Susac syndrome. The RNA, about 0.5 to 1 ug, was put through reverse transcription using random hexamers. TCRdb reprocessed the immunoSEQ multiplex PCR reads via MiXCR and lists one record per CDR3 protein. Altogether around 200,000 distinct CDR3 sequences are present, 95% being singletons, with the ten largest covering 0.098%. Sequencing was carried out using CD4+ T cells from PBMCs. The receptors derive from a human donor with Susac syndrome.

The J gene is TRBJ2-7, the V gene TRBV18, with TRBD1 matching 7 bases. The CDR3 consists of 15 residues. In germline, CDR1 is KGHSH, CDR2 LQKENI. V was clipped by 3 bases and J by 2 bases; unmatched bases: 7. CDR3 amino acids: CASSPDTGQTYEQYF. The CDR3 region has the DNA TGTGCCAGCTCACCGGACACGGGACAGACCTACGAGCAGTACTTC.

The genes are TRBV4-2 and TRBJ2-7; 8 nucleotides agree with TRBD1. This CDR3 is 16 amino acids long. Germline assignment: CDR1 LGHNA and CDR2 YNFKEQ. V lost 3 bases and J lost 3; bases outside the gene matches: 10. Written as DNA, the CDR3 is TGTGCCAGCAGCCACTCCTTAGGACAGGGTCGCTACGAGCAGTACTTC. As protein: CASSHSLGQGRYEQYF.

V usage is TRBV12-3 or TRBV12-4 and J usage is TRBJ1-3; TRBD1 matches at 8 bases. Trimming at V came to 5 bases and at J to 1 base, leaving 7 bases not matched to a gene. The CDR3 is 16 amino acids. The chain's CDR3 is CASSPGTGHSGNTIYF. CDR3 DNA sequence: TGTGCCAGCAGTCCCGGGACAGGTCATTCTGGAAACACCATATATTTT.

V usage is TRBV29-1 and J usage is TRBJ1-1, with D tentatively TRBD1 (5 bases). The CDR3 sequence is 14 residues long. Germline assignment: CDR1 SQVTM and CDR2 ANQGSEA. Trimming took off 6 bases at V and 3 bases at J, with 17 bases between the two ends. The CDR3 coding sequence is TGCAGCGTCCGGGACCCTCGGTGGGACACTGAAGCTTTCTTT. It is translated as CSVRDPRWDTEAFF.

CDR3 region: CSAPSRRGEQYF. The CDR3 region has the DNA TGCAGTGCTCCCTCGCGGAGGGGCGAGCAGTACTTC. This chain connects TRBV20-1 to TRBJ2-7; weak D call: TRBD2 (6 bases). The V end lost 5 bases, the J end lost 6 bases, and 14 bases lay between the germline ends. CDR3 size: 12 residues. Looked up from germline, CDR1 is DFQATT and CDR2 is SNEGSKA (reference sequence).

The CDR3 nucleotides are TGTGCCAGCTCCCTTAGCCCAGGGGCCACTGAAGCTTTCTTT. Translation gives CASSLSPGATEAFF. V and J are TRBV18 and TRBJ1-1; TRBD1 is a possible D gene (6 bases). The V gene's germline CDR1 is KGHSH and CDR2 LQKENI. V lost 6 bases to trimming and J lost 4 bases, with 15 bases between them. This CDR3 spans 14 amino acids.

A single count supports this clonotype. The chain has TRBV7-9 and TRBJ2-2, with D possibly being TRBD1 (5 bases). With 4 bases removed from V and 4 bases from J, the gap between germline ends came to 16 bases. The CDR3 consists of 16 residues. Per germline, CDR1 SEHNR and CDR2 FQNEAQ (reference sequence). CDR3 bases: TGTGCCAGCAGCTCAACGACAGAGTCCCCCACCGGGGAGCTGTTTTTT. It specifies CASSSTTESPTGELFF.

This chain uses TRBV30 with TRBJ1-5; 9 bases agree with TRBD1. CDR3 length: 13 residues. Per the germline V gene, CDR1 is GTSNPN and CDR2 is SVGIG (reference sequence). Trimming removed 3 bases from V and 7 bases from J; junction bases left unmatched: 4. DNA for the CDR3: TGTGCCTGGAGACAGGGGGCAAGACAGCCCCAGCATTTT. This translates into CAWRQGARQPQHF.

The rearrangement links TRBV28 to TRBJ1-2; 7 bases align to TRBD1. The CDR3 is 15 residues long. The germline CDR1 and CDR2 sequences are MDHEN and SYDVKM. Germline trimming cut 4 bases from V and 0 bases from J; bases unmatched to any gene: 5. As DNA, the CDR3 is TGTGCCAGCAGTTCCCAAGGGACAGCTAACTATGGCTACACCTTC. Protein product: CASSSQGTANYGYTF.

The chain joins TRBV24-1 to TRBJ1-1; D not resolved. Trimming removed 3 bases from V and 4 bases from J, with 11 bases in between. The CDR3 is made up of 14 amino acids. Germline V gene sequence: CDR1 KGHDR, CDR2 SFDVKD. CDR3 DNA: TGTGCCACCAGTGATACCCGCTCGCCCACTGAAGCTTTCTTT. Amino acids: CATSDTRSPTEAFF.

The chain carries TRBV30 and TRBJ1-2; D is undetermined. CDR3 size: 11 residues. Looked up from germline, CDR1 is GTSNPN and CDR2 is SVGIG (reference sequence). V lost 0 bases and J lost 13, with 12 bases in between. CDR3 DNA sequence: TGTGCCTGGAGTGTACGAGGTGGGAGCACCTTC. Residues: CAWSVRGGSTF.